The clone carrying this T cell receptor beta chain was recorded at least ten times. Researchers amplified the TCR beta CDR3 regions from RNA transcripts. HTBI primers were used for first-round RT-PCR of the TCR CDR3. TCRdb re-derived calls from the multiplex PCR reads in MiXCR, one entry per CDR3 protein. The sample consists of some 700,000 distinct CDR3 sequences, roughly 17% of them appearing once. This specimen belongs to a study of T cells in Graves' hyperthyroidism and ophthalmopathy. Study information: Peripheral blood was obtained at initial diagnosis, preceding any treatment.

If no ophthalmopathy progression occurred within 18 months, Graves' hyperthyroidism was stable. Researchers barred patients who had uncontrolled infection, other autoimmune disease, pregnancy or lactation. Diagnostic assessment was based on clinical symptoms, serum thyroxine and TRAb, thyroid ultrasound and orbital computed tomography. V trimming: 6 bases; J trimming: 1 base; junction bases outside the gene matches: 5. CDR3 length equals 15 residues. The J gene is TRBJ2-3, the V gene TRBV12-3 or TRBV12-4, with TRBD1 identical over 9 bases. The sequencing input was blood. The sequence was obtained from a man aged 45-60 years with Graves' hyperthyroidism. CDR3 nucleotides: TGTGCCAGCAGAGACAGGGGGTACGGCACAGATACGCAGTATTTT. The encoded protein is CASRDRGYGTDTQYF.